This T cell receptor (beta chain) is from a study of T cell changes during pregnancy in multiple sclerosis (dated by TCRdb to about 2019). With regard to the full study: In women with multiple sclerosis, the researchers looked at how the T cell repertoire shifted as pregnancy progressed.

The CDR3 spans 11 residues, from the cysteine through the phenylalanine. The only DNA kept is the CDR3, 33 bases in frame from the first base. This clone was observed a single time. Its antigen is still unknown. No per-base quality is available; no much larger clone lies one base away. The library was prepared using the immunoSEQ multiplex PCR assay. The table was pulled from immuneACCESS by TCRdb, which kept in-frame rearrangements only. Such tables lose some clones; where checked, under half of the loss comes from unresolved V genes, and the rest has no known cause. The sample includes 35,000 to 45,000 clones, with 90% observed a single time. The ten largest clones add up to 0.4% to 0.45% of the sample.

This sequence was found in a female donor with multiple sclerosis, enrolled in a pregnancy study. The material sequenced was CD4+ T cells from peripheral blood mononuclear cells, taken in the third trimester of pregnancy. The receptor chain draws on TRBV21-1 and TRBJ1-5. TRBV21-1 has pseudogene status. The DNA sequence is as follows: TGTGCCAGCAGCCCCCGTCAGCCCCAGCATTTT. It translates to CASSPRQPQHF.